This T cell receptor (beta chain) was captured by sequencing in a study of PD-L1 blockade in urothelial cancer. Here immunoSEQ multiplex PCR was the method, and the copy in TCRdb shows in-frame clones only, minus some. The sample holds about 81,000 clones, 90% seen once. V lost 1 base, J lost 4 bases, and 7 bases lay in between. There are 13 residues in the CDR3. Germline V gives CDR1 SGHTA, CDR2 FQGNSA. The sequence was obtained from a man between 60 and 75 years old with urothelial cancer. The chain carries TRBV7-2 and TRBJ1-2; D is uncertain. The material sequenced was PBMCs, taken around atezolizumab (anti-PD-L1) treatment. CDR3 sequence: CASSLGGIYGYTF. The CDR3 DNA reads as TGTGCCAGCAGCTTAGGCGGGATCTATGGCTACACCTTC. Full variable domain (rest looked up from reference TRBV7-2 and TRBJ1-2): GAGVSQSPSNKVTEKGKDVELRCDPISGHTALYWYRQSLGQGLEFLIYFQGNSAPDKSGLPSDRFSAERTGGSVSTLTIQRTQQEDSAVYLCASSLGGIYGYTFGSGTRLTVV.